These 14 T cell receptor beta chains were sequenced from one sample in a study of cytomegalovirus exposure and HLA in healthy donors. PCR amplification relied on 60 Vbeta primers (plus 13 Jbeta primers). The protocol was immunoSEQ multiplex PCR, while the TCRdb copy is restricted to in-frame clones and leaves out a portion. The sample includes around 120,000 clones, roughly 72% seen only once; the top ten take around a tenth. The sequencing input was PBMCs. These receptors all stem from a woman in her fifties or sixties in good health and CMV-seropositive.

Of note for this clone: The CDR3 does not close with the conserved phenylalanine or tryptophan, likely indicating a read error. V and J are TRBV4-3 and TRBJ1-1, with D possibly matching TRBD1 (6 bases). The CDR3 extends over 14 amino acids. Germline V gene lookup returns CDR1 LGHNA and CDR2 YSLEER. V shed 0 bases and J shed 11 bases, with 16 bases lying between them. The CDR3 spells CASSQDVEGERAFS. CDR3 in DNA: TGCGCCAGCAGCCAAGATGTTGAGGGGGAACGCGCTTTCTCT.

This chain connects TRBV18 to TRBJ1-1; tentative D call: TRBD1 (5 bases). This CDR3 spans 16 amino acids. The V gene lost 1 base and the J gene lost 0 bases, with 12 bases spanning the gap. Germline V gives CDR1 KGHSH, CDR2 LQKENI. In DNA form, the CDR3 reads TGTGCCAGCTCACCACGAAGGGGTGACATGAACACTGAAGCTTTCTTT. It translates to CASSPRRGDMNTEAFF.

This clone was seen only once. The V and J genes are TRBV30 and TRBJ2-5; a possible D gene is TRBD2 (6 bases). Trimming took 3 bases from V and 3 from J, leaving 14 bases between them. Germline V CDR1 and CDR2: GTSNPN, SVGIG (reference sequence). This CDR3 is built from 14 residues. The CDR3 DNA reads TGTGCCTGGAGAGGTAGCGGCATGAAAGAGACCCAGTACTTC. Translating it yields CAWRGSGMKETQYF.

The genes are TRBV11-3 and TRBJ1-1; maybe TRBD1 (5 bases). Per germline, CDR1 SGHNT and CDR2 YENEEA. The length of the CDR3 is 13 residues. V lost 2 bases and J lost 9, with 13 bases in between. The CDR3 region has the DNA TGTGCCAGCAGCTTAAAGCAGGGAGGCCAAGCTTTCTTT. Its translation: CASSLKQGGQAFF.

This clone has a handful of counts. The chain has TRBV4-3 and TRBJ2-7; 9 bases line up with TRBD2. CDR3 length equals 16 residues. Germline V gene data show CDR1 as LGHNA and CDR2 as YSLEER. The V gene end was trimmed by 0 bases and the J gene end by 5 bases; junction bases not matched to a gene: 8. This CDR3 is CASSQDPAGGRDEQYF. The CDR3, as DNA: TGCGCCAGCAGCCAAGATCCAGCGGGAGGTCGGGACGAGCAGTACTTC.

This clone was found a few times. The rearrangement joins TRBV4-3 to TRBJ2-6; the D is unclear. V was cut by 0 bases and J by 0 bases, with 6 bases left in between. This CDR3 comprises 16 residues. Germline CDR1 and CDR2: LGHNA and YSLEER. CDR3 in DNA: TGCGCCAGCAGCCAAGATATACTCTCTGGGGCCAACGTCCTGACTTTC. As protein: CASSQDILSGANVLTF.

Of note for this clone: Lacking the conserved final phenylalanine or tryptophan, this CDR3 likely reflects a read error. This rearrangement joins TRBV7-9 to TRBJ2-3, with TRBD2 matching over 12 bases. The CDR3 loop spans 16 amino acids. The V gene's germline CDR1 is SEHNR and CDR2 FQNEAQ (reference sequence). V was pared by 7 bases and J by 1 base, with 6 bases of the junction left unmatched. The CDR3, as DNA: TGTGCCAGCATCCTAGCGGGGGGGGGCGGCACAGATACGCAGTATGTT. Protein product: CASILAGGGGTDTQYV.

DNA for the CDR3: TGCGCCACCTCAGTAGCGGGGAGCACAGATACGCAGTATTTT. Amino acid sequence: CATSVAGSTDTQYF. The V gene is TRBV10-1, the J gene TRBJ2-3; TRBD2 agrees at 8 bases. The germline V gene has CDR1 WNHNN and CDR2 SYGVQD (reference sequence). The CDR3 runs to 14 residues. J was trimmed by 0 bases and V by 10 bases; bases with no gene match: 6.

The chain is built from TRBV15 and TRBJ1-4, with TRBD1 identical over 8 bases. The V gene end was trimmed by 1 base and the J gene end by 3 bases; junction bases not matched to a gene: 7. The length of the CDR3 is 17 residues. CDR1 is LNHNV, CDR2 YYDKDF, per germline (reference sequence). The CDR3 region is CATSRAPGTGANEKLFF. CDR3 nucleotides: TGTGCCACCAGCAGAGCTCCCGGGACAGGAGCTAATGAAAAACTGTTTTTT.

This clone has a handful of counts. As DNA, the CDR3 is TGTGCCTGGAGTACCACGTCGGGAGGTAATCAGCCCCAGCATTTT. This codes for CAWSTTSGGNQPQHF. This sequence joins TRBV30 and TRBJ1-5; D remains ambiguous. Germline CDR1 GTSNPN, CDR2 SVGIG (reference sequence). V gave up 2 bases and J gave up 4 bases, with 15 bases separating them. CDR3 size: 15 residues. Complete variable domain (other parts from reference TRBV30 and TRBJ1-5): SQTIHQWPATLVQPVGSPLSLECTVEGTSNPNLYWYRQAAGRGLQLLFYSVGIGQISSEVPQNLSASRPQDRQFILSSKKLLLSDSGFYLCAWSTTSGGNQPQHFGDGTRLSIL.

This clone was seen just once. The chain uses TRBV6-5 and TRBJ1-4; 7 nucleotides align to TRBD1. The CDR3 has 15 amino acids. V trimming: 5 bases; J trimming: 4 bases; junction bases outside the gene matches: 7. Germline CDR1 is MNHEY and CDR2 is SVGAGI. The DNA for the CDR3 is TGTGCCAGCAGTCCTCAGGGGGAATTTAATGAAAAACTGTTTTTT. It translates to CASSPQGEFNEKLFF.

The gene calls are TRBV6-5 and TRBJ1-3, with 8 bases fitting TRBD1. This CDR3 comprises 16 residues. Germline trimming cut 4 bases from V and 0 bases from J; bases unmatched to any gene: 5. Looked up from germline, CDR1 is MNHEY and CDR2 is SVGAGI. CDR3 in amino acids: CASSFDRGSSGNTIYF. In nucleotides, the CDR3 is TGTGCCAGCAGTTTTGACAGGGGCAGCTCTGGAAACACCATATATTTT.

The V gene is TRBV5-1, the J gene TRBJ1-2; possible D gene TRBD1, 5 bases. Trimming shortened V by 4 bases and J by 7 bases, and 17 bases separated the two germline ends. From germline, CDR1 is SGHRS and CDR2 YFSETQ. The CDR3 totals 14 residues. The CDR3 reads CASSMGLGGFGYTF. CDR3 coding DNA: TGCGCCAGCAGCATGGGCCTGGGGGGGTTTGGCTACACCTTC.

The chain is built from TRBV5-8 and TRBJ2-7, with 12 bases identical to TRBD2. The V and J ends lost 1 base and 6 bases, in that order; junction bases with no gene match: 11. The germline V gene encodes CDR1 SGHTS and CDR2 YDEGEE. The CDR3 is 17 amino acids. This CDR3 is CASSLLAGGPQSGEQYF. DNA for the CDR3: TGTGCCAGCAGCTTGCTAGCGGGAGGGCCCCAATCGGGCGAGCAGTACTTC.